This T cell receptor beta chain is drawn from a study of blood T cell repertoires in COVID-19. Study background: From T cells, B-cell-depleted T cells, or PBMCs came the material, which was cDNA or gDNA.

This CDR3 region has 15 residues. Germline CDR1 reads SGHVS; CDR2 reads FNYEAQ. Trimming cost V 5 bases and J 1 base, with 12 bases left between them. Measured with immunoSEQ multiplex PCR; TCRdb has only the in-frame clones, and not every one. The sample includes a few hundred thousand clones, roughly 90% of them seen just once. The receptor comes from a middle-aged man with active or convalescent COVID-19. The chain recombines TRBV7-6 with TRBJ1-3; D not resolved. Source material: peripheral blood. CDR3 bases: TGTGCCAGCAGCCCGACGACGGGGTCTGGAAACACCATATATTTT. Translated, it gives CASSPTTGSGNTIYF.